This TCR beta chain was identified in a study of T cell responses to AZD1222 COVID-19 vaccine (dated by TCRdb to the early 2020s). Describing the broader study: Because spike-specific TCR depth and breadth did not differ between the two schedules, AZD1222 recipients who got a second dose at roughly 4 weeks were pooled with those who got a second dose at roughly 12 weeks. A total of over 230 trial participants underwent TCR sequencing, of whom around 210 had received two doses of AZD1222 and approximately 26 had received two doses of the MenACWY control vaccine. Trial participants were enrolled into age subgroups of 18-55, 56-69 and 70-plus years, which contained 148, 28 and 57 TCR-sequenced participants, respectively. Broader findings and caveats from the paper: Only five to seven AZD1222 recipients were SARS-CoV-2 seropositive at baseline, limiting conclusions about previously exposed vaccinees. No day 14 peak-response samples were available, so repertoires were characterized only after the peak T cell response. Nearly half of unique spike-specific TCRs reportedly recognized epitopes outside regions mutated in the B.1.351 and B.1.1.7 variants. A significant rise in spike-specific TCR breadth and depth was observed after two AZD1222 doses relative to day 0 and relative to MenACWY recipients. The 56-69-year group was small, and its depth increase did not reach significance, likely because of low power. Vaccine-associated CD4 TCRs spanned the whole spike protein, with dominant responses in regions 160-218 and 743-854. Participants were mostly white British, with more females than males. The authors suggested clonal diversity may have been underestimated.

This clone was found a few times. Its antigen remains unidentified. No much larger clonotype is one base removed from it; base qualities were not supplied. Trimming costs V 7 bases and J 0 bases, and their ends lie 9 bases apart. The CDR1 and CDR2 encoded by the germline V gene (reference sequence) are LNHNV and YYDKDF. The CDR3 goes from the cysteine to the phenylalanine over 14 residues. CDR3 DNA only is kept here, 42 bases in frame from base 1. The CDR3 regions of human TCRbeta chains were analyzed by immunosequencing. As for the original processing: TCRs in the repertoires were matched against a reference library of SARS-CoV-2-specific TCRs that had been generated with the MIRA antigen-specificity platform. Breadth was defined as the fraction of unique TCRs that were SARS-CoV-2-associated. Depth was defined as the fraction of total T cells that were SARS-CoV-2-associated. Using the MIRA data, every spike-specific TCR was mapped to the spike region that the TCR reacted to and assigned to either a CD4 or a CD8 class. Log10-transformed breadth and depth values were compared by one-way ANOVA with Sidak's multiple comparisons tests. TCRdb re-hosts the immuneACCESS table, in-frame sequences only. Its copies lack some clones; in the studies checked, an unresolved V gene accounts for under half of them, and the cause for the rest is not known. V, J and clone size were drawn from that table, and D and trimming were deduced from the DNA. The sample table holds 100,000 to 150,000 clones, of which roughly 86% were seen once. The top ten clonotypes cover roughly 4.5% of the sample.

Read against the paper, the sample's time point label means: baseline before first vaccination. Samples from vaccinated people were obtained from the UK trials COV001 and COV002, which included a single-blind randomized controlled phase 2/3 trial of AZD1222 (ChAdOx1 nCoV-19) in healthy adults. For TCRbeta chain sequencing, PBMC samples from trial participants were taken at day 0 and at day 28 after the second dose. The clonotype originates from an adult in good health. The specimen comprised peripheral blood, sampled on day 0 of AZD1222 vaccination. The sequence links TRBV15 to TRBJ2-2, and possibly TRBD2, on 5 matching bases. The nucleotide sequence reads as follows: TGTGCCACCAAAACGGGGACGAACACCGGGGAGCTGTTTTTT. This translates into CATKTGTNTGELFF.